A single sample is the source of the 27 T cell receptor beta chains below, sequenced in a study of T-cell reconstitution after alpha-beta-depleted transplantation in children. TCRbeta library construction was performed incorporating unique molecular identifiers. TCRdb used MiXCR to reprocess the PCR reads, holding one entry per CDR3 protein. The data show 450,000 to 550,000 distinct CDR3 sequences, 11% seen once. This material consisted of PBMCs, mostly from graft donor cells, taken 180 days after TCRalphabeta/CD19-depleted stem cell transplant. These receptors came from a female patient aged 2-10 years who had a stem cell transplant for aplastic anemia, so the T cells may come from the graft donor.

This clonotype turned up a few times. The chain couples TRBV28 to TRBJ2-5, with D maybe TRBD1 (6 bases). The V gene lost 10 bases and the J gene lost 0 bases, with 12 bases spanning the gap. The CDR3 totals 13 residues. Germline loops: CDR1 MDHEN, CDR2 SYDVKM. CDR3 in amino acids: CATSGTHQETQYF. As DNA, the CDR3 is TGTGCCACCTCGGGGACACACCAAGAGACCCAGTACTTC.

The chain is built from TRBV25-1 and TRBJ1-1; D gene ambiguous. Between the trimmed V and J ends, which lost 8 bases and 4 bases, there was a span of 14 bases. CDR1 and CDR2 from the germline V gene are MGHDK and SYGVNS. The CDR3 is 13 residues long. The CDR3, as DNA: TGTGCCAGCCGTTTGGGTTGGGGCACTGAAGCTTTCTTT. Translated: CASRLGWGTEAFF.

In the case of this clonotype: A much larger clone sits a single nucleotide away, making a read error possible. The genes are TRBV5-1 and TRBJ2-1, with D perhaps matching TRBD1 or TRBD2 (7 bases each). In germline, CDR1 is SGHRS, CDR2 YFSETQ. The CDR3 extends over 13 amino acids. The CDR3 bases are TGCGCCAGCAGCTTGCCAGGGGGGGCTGAGCACTTCTTC. Its protein product is CASSLPGGAEHFF.

V gene TRBV11-2 combines with J gene TRBJ2-1; 12 nucleotides agree with TRBD2. The CDR3 spans 19 residues. Germline CDR1 SGHAT, CDR2 FQNNGV. V lost 5 bases and J lost 0; bases outside the gene matches: 11. The CDR3 region has the DNA TGTGCCAGCAGCCCTACGTCCTCTAGCGGGAGGGGCTCCTACAATGAGCAGTTCTTC. As protein: CASSPTSSSGRGSYNEQFF.

J is TRBJ2-1 and V is TRBV11-2, with a weak D call TRBD2 (6 bases). V lost 6 bases and J lost 7, with 10 bases in between. The germline CDR1 and CDR2 sequences are SGHAT and FQNNGV. The CDR3 extends over 12 amino acids. The CDR3 coding sequence is TGTGCCAGCAGGAGCGGACTAAATGAGCAGTTCTTC. As protein: CASRSGLNEQFF.

This clonotype was counted once. The chain uses TRBV23-1 and TRBJ2-1; 8 positions agree with TRBD2. TRBV23-1 is labeled an ORF, and its function is uncertain. The CDR3 extends over 14 amino acids. V shed 3 bases and J 7 bases; nucleotides not matched to a gene: 5. Here the CDR3 DNA reads TGCGCCAGCAGTCATCGGGAGGGCCGAAATGAGCAGTTCTTC. It yields the protein CASSHREGRNEQFF.

This clonotype showed up many times. The V and J genes are TRBV20-1 and TRBJ2-7; D is possibly TRBD2 (5 bases). The germline gives CDR1 DFQATT, CDR2 SNEGSKA (reference sequence). This CDR3 has 16 residues. Trimming took 2 bases from V and 1 from J, leaving 18 bases between them. The CDR3 spells CSARFWLAGVSYEQYF. The CDR3, as DNA: TGCAGTGCTAGATTTTGGCTAGCTGGGGTTTCCTACGAGCAGTACTTC.

The chain carries TRBV18 and TRBJ1-6, with a tentative D call TRBD1 (6 bases). The CDR3 loop spans 13 amino acids. CDR1 is KGHSH and CDR2 is LQKENI in the germline V gene. V lost 3 bases and J 11 bases, leaving 11 bases between the germline ends. CDR3 in amino acids: CASSPTGSTPLHF. In nucleotides, the CDR3 is TGTGCCAGCTCACCGACAGGTTCTACACCCCTCCACTTT.

Only a few counts were recorded for this clonotype. This rearrangement joins TRBV5-1 to TRBJ2-5, with TRBD1 identical over 7 bases. The V gene end was trimmed by 6 bases and the J gene end by 0 bases; junction bases not matched to a gene: 8. Germline V gene sequence: CDR1 SGHRS, CDR2 YFSETQ. CDR3 length: 15 amino acids. The CDR3 region has the DNA TGCGCCAGCAACTACGGGACAGCGTACCAAGAGACCCAGTACTTC. Translated: CASNYGTAYQETQYF.

There are many counts of this clonotype. This chain uses TRBV29-1 with TRBJ2-2; D is uncertain. CDR1 and CDR2 (germline): SQVTM, ANQGSEA. Between the trimmed V and J ends, which lost 4 bases and 2 bases, there was a span of 11 bases. The CDR3 totals 14 residues. DNA for the CDR3: TGCAGCGTTGGTAGTACTCCTAACACCGGGGAGCTGTTTTTT. Encoded protein: CSVGSTPNTGELFF.

This clonotype was counted only a few times. This chain connects TRBV11-2 to TRBJ2-1, with D tentatively TRBD2 (5 bases). V was shortened by 1 base and J by 0 bases, with 25 bases between the two germline ends. Looked up from germline, CDR1 is SGHAT and CDR2 is FQNNGV. The CDR3 is made up of 21 amino acids. In DNA, the CDR3 is TGTGCCAGCAGCTTAGGAGTCCCCTTCGCGGGCCTGTACGGCTCCTACAATGAGCAGTTCTTC. Translated, it gives CASSLGVPFAGLYGSYNEQFF.

This clonotype turned up a few times. V gene TRBV20-1 combines with J gene TRBJ1-1; no definite D call. Per the germline V gene, CDR1 is DFQATT and CDR2 is SNEGSKA (reference sequence). Trimming cost V 1 base and J 6 bases, with 18 bases left between them. The CDR3 consists of 15 residues. CDR3 coding DNA: TGCAGTGCTAGAGCCCTTCTTAGGTCGGGCTCTGAAGCTTTCTTT. It is translated as CSARALLRSGSEAFF.

V is TRBV28 and J is TRBJ2-7; no firm D call. Trimming removed 5 bases at V and 2 bases at J, with 13 bases between. Germline CDR1 reads MDHEN; CDR2 reads SYDVKM. CDR3 length equals 14 residues. The CDR3 DNA reads TGTGCCAGCAGTCCTCCAGGAGATACCTACGAGCAGTACGTC. It is translated as CASSPPGDTYEQYV.

This chain connects TRBV24-1 to TRBJ2-1; 11 positions agree with TRBD2. CDR1 and CDR2 from the germline V gene are KGHDR and SFDVKD. The CDR3 runs 20 residues. J gave up 0 bases and V 4 bases, and 13 bases lay outside the gene matches. The CDR3 sequence: CATSDIAPLAGGPSYNEQFF. CDR3 in DNA: TGTGCCACCAGTGACATAGCCCCCCTAGCGGGAGGACCCTCCTACAATGAGCAGTTCTTC.

This clonotype has ten or more counts. The J gene is TRBJ2-3, the V gene TRBV29-1, with D possibly matching TRBD2 (5 bases). The CDR3 has 11 residues. The germline V gene encodes CDR1 SQVTM and CDR2 ANQGSEA. V was clipped by 7 bases and J by 5 bases, with 10 bases between them. For the CDR3, the DNA is TGCAGCGAGAAGAGGGTAGATACGCAGTATTTT. Translation: CSEKRVDTQYF.

This CDR3 is CASSLGGGEIYSPLHF. CDR3 sequence (DNA): TGTGCCAGCAGCTTAGGAGGGGGCGAAATATATTCACCCCTCCACTTT. The rearrangement links TRBV7-9 to TRBJ1-6; 7 nucleotides agree with TRBD1. CDR1 and CDR2 from the germline V gene are SEHNR and FQNEAQ (reference sequence). The V segment lost 1 base and the J segment 8 bases; nucleotides outside the gene matches: 8. The CDR3 length is 16 residues.

CDR3 nucleotides: TGTGCCAGCAGTTCTGGACAGGGACGAAATGAGCAGTTCTTC. Residues: CASSSGQGRNEQFF. The chain couples TRBV6-2 or TRBV6-3 to TRBJ2-1, with 8 bases that match TRBD1. V was pared by 4 bases and J by 7 bases, with 6 bases of the junction left unmatched. The CDR3 runs to 14 residues. Germline CDR1 and CDR2: MNHEY and SVGEGT.

This clonotype was picked up many times. The chain combines TRBV12-3 or TRBV12-4 with TRBJ1-3, with D maybe TRBD1 (5 bases). The CDR3 has 14 residues. V lost 7 bases to trimming and J lost 2 bases, with 12 bases between them. The CDR3 sequence is CASTFTGTGNTIYF. The CDR3 coding sequence is TGTGCCAGCACCTTTACAGGAACTGGAAACACCATATATTTT.

The V gene is TRBV18, the J gene TRBJ2-5; the D gene is possibly TRBD2 (6 bases). V lost 6 bases to trimming and J lost 1 base, with 15 bases between them. CDR3 length: 15 residues. Germline CDR1 KGHSH, CDR2 LQKENI. CDR3 nucleotides: TGTGCCAGCTCGAATAGCGGAGACGTCCAAGAGACCCAGTACTTC. This codes for CASSNSGDVQETQYF. The full variable domain, with the rest looked up from reference TRBV18 and TRBJ2-5, is NAGVMQNPRHLVRRRGQEARLRCSPMKGHSHVYWYRQLPEEGLKFMVYLQKENIIDESGMPKERFSAEFPKEGPSILRIQQVVRGDSAAYFCASSNSGDVQETQYFGPGTRLLVL.

This clonotype came up many times. The chain combines TRBV12-3 or TRBV12-4 with TRBJ2-1; 10 bases agree with TRBD1. The junction had 4 bases not matched to a gene; V was cut back by 5 bases and J by 3 bases. This CDR3 is 15 amino acids long. CDR3 in DNA: TGTGCCAGCAGTCGGGGACAGGGGCACTACAATGAGCAGTTCTTC. Protein sequence: CASSRGQGHYNEQFF.

This clonotype was seen only a few times. V gene TRBV6-2 or TRBV6-3 combines with J gene TRBJ1-2; D call uncertain. The CDR3 sequence is 15 residues long. Germline loops: CDR1 MNHEY, CDR2 SVGEGT. The germline V and J ends were trimmed by 2 bases and 0 bases, with 10 bases remaining between them. The CDR3 nucleotides are TGTGCCAGCAGTTACGCGAGGCAGACTAACTATGGCTACACCTTC. Protein sequence: CASSYARQTNYGYTF.

The CDR3 is CASSEDRGVGTEAFF. Here the CDR3 DNA reads TGTGCCAGCAGCGAGGACAGGGGTGTCGGCACTGAAGCTTTCTTT. V is TRBV7-2 and J is TRBJ1-1; 9 bases match TRBD1. J was trimmed by 4 bases and V by 5 bases; bases with no gene match: 8. The CDR3 loop spans 15 amino acids. CDR1 SGHTA and CDR2 FQGNSA come from the germline V gene.

The gene calls are TRBV6-5 and TRBJ2-3; D might be TRBD1 or TRBD2, each matching 5 bases. Germline loops: CDR1 MNHEY, CDR2 SVGAGI. The CDR3 consists of 13 residues. Trimming cost V 2 bases and J 4 bases, with 7 bases left between them. The CDR3 spells CASSYGDPDTQYF. As DNA, the CDR3 is TGTGCCAGCAGTTACGGGGACCCAGATACGCAGTATTTT.

V is TRBV28 and J is TRBJ2-3; 9 bases match TRBD1. Germline CDR1 is MDHEN and CDR2 is SYDVKM. The CDR3 contains 11 residues. V was pared by 4 bases and J by 14 bases, with 4 bases of the junction left unmatched. Here the CDR3 reads CASSSGQGRYF. CDR3 nucleotide sequence: TGTGCCAGCAGTTCGGGACAGGGAAGGTATTTT.

V is TRBV6-1 and J is TRBJ2-4, with D perhaps matching TRBD2 (6 bases). The CDR3 runs to 14 residues. CDR1 and CDR2 (germline): MNHNS, SASEGT. The germline V and J ends were trimmed by 2 bases and 13 bases, with 18 bases remaining between them. CDR3 nucleotide sequence: TGTGCCAGCAGTGAAATGGGCCGGGGGAGTAAACAGTACTTC. It encodes CASSEMGRGSKQYF.

The genes are TRBV11-2 and TRBJ2-3, with 10 bases identical to TRBD2. Trimming removed 0 bases from V and 8 bases from J; junction bases left unmatched: 2. The CDR3 covers 14 residues. Germline lookup yields CDR1 SGHAT and CDR2 FQNNGV. CDR3 DNA: TGTGCCAGCAGCTTAGAAGCGGGAGGGTTTACGCAGTATTTT. Residues: CASSLEAGGFTQYF.

This chain's CDR3 is CSAKDRRNTEAFF. CDR3 DNA: TGCAGCGCCAAGGACAGAAGGAACACTGAAGCTTTCTTT. The genes are TRBV29-1 and TRBJ1-1; D might be TRBD1 (6 bases). There are 13 residues in the CDR3. The ends were cut back, 7 bases at V and 1 base at J, with 13 bases in the middle. From germline, CDR1 is SQVTM and CDR2 ANQGSEA.